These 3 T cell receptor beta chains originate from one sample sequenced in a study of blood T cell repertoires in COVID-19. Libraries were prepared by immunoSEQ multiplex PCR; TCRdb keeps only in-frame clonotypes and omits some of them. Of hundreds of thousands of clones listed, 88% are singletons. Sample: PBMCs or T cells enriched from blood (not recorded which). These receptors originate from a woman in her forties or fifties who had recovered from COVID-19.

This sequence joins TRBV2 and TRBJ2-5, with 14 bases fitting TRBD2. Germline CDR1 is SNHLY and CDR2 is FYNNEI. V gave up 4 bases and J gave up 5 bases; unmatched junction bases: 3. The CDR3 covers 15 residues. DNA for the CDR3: TGTGCCAGCAGTGCCGGGACTAGCGGGAGTGAGACCCAGTACTTC. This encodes CASSAGTSGSETQYF. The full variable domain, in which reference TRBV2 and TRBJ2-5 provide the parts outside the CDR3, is EPEVTQTPSHQVTQMGQEVILRCVPISNHLYFYWYRQILGQKVEFLVSFYNNEISEKSEIFDDQFSVERPDGSNFTLKIRSTKLEDSAMYFCASSAGTSGSETQYFGPGTRLLVL.

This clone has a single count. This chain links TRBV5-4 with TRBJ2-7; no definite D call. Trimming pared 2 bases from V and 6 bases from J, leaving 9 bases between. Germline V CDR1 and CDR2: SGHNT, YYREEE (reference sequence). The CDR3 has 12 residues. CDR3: CASSFGVSEQYF. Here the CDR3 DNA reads TGTGCCAGCAGCTTCGGAGTTTCCGAGCAGTACTTC.

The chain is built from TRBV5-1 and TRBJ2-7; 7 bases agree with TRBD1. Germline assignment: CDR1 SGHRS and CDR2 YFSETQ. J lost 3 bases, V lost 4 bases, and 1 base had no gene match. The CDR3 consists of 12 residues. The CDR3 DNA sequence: TGCGCCAGCAGCCGGGACAGCTACGAGCAGTACTTC. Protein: CASSRDSYEQYF.